This T cell receptor beta chain was found in a study of blood T cell repertoires in COVID-19. This CDR3 comprises 15 residues. Germline values: CDR1 MNHEY, CDR2 SVGAGI. Trimming removed 8 bases at V and 0 bases at J, with 13 bases between. Libraries were prepared by immunoSEQ multiplex PCR; TCRdb keeps only in-frame clonotypes and omits some of them. Of fewer than 90,000 clones listed, 87% were seen once; the top ten hold around 16%. The TCR originated in a male donor with acute or convalescent COVID-19. Material: peripheral blood. The rearrangement joins TRBV6-5 to TRBJ1-4; D call uncertain. The CDR3 sequence is CASVDGVATNEKLFF. CDR3 in DNA: TGTGCCAGCGTGGACGGGGTCGCAACTAATGAAAAACTGTTTTTT.